These 18 T cell receptor beta chains were sequenced from one sample in a study of shared clonotypes between healthy human individuals. Method: immunoSEQ multiplex PCR; TCRdb's copy keeps in-frame clones and lacks some. Among millions of clones listed, roughly 93% were seen once. The material sequenced was naive CD4+ T cells from PBMCs. As to subset: CD45RA+ positively selected. All receptors come from a young man in good health. Some clones in this sample may be carry-over from other donors' samples.

This clone was counted a few times. The genes are TRBV6-5 and TRBJ2-7; 9 bases are shared with TRBD1. V trimming: 2 bases; J trimming: 0 bases; junction bases outside the gene matches: 2. The CDR3 spans 15 residues. Germline CDR1 MNHEY, CDR2 SVGAGI. The DNA for the CDR3 is TGTGCCAGCAGTTACCAGGACAGGGGCTCCTACGAGCAGTACTTC. It codes for CASSYQDRGSYEQYF.

J is TRBJ1-1 and V is TRBV9; 9 bases line up with TRBD1. Germline trimming cut 7 bases from V and 1 base from J; bases unmatched to any gene: 2. Germline-derived CDR1 and CDR2 are SGDLS and YYNGEE. This CDR3 is built from 13 residues. The chain's CDR3 is CASRDRENTEAFF. CDR3 DNA: TGTGCCAGCCGGGACAGGGAGAACACTGAAGCTTTCTTT.

As concerns this clone: Different DNA sequences within this sample yield the same CDR3. The rearrangement uses TRBV6-5 and TRBJ2-7, with D tentatively TRBD1 (7 bases). Germline values: CDR1 MNHEY, CDR2 SVGAGI. V shed 6 bases and J shed 2 bases, with 14 bases lying between them. CDR3 length: 14 amino acids. The CDR3 spells CASRTSGGTYEQYF. In DNA form, the CDR3 reads TGTGCCAGCAGAACCTCAGGGGGGACCTACGAGCAGTACTTC.

V and J are TRBV7-3 and TRBJ1-2; unclear D gene. Germline values: CDR1 SGHTA, CDR2 FQGTGA. Trimming stripped 4 bases from V and 13 bases from J, with 19 bases between. There are 13 residues in the CDR3. The CDR3 is CASSSAGWVDATF. CDR3 DNA: TGTGCCAGCAGCTCGGCCGGATGGGTAGATGCCACCTTC.

V and J are TRBV28 and TRBJ2-4, with 8 bases matching TRBD1. CDR1 and CDR2 (germline): MDHEN, SYDVKM. The CDR3 totals 15 residues. The V and J ends lost 2 bases and 6 bases, in that order; junction bases with no gene match: 6. The CDR3 reads CASSLTGQGGNIQYF. DNA for the CDR3: TGTGCCAGCAGTTTAACAGGACAGGGCGGAAACATTCAGTACTTC.

The chain carries TRBV21-1 and TRBJ1-4. TRBV21-1 is a listed pseudogene. The CDR3 is 15 residues long. The CDR3 loop is CASSKGPTARQKLFF. In DNA form, the CDR3 reads TGTGCCAGCAGCAAAGGGCCAACGGCAAGGCAAAAACTGTTTTTT.

J is TRBJ1-1 and V is TRBV28; D unclear. Germline V lookup: CDR1 MDHEN, CDR2 SYDVKM. V was trimmed by 6 bases and J by 4 bases, leaving 12 bases between them. This CDR3 is built from 13 residues. DNA for the CDR3: TGTGCCAGCAGGATAAGAGAGGGCACTGAAGCTTTCTTT. This sequence encodes CASRIREGTEAFF.

The chain uses TRBV7-9 and TRBJ1-2; D remains ambiguous. V was clipped by 5 bases and J by 8 bases, with 21 bases between them. This CDR3 spans 15 amino acids. Germline CDR1 is SEHNR and CDR2 is FQNEAQ (reference sequence). As DNA, the CDR3 is TGTGCCAGCAGCCCCGCCCAAACAGCCGTCGGGGGCTACACCTTC. Its protein product is CASSPAQTAVGGYTF.

The chain links TRBV5-1 to TRBJ2-4, with a possible D match to TRBD2 (6 bases). Deletions cut 5 bases from V and 5 bases from J, with 14 bases between. The V gene's germline CDR1 is SGHRS and CDR2 YFSETQ. The CDR3 runs to 14 residues. The CDR3 loop reads CASSPGSLENIQYF. The CDR3 DNA reads as TGCGCCAGCAGTCCCGGGAGCCTCGAAAACATTCAGTACTTC.

The table lists this clone with a count of one. This chain links TRBV27 with TRBJ2-2, with D unresolved. With 4 bases removed from V and 7 bases from J, the gap between germline ends came to 13 bases. The CDR3 runs to 14 residues. Germline lookup yields CDR1 MNHEY and CDR2 SMNVEV (reference sequence). CDR3 coding DNA: TGTGCCAGCAGTTACGCTACCTGGAGCGGGGAGCTGTTTTTT. This codes for CASSYATWSGELFF.

In the case of this clone: The identical CDR3 is also encoded by other nucleotide sequences in the sample. The rearrangement joins TRBV6-5 to TRBJ2-3; no reliable D call. The CDR3 loop spans 16 amino acids. Deletions cut 0 bases from V and 0 bases from J, with 10 bases between. Germline values: CDR1 MNHEY, CDR2 SVGAGI. CDR3: CASSYSYSSSTDTQYF. The CDR3 region has the DNA TGTGCCAGCAGTTACTCCTACAGTTCTAGCACAGATACGCAGTATTTT.

About this clone: This sample also contains other DNA sequences that code for the same CDR3. This chain links TRBV28 with TRBJ2-5; no clear D. CDR1 MDHEN and CDR2 SYDVKM come from the germline V gene. Trimming shortened V by 5 bases and J by 5 bases, and 6 bases separated the two germline ends. The CDR3 sequence is 11 residues long. As DNA, the CDR3 is TGTGCCAGCAGTCCTCAGGAGACCCAGTACTTC. Translating it yields CASSPQETQYF. Based on the CDR3 plus reference TRBV28 and TRBJ2-5, the full variable domain is DVKVTQSSRYLVKRTGEKVFLECVQDMDHENMFWYRQDPGLGLRLIYFSYDVKMKEKGDIPEGYSVSREKKERFSLILESASTNQTSMYLCASSPQETQYFGPGTRLLVL.

Points on this clone: Distinct nucleotide sequences in the sample also encode this CDR3. The CDR3 bases are TGTGCCAGCAGCGTAAACTCCTACAATGAGCAGTTCTTC. It encodes CASSVNSYNEQFF. The J gene is TRBJ2-1, the V gene TRBV9; no firm D call. This CDR3 is 13 amino acids long. From germline, CDR1 is SGDLS and CDR2 YYNGEE. With 1 base removed from V and 0 bases from J, the gap between germline ends came to 2 bases.

The rearrangement links TRBV11-2 to TRBJ1-1, with D perhaps TRBD1 (6 bases). Trimming took 4 bases from V and 3 from J, leaving 9 bases between them. This CDR3 comprises 13 residues. The V gene's germline CDR1 is SGHAT and CDR2 FQNNGV. The CDR3 DNA is TGTGCCAGCAGCTCCGACAGGTACACTGAAGCTTTCTTT. Translating it yields CASSSDRYTEAFF.

The chain combines TRBV9 with TRBJ1-3, with 8 bases identical to TRBD1. This CDR3 contains 16 residues. Germline CDR1 reads SGDLS; CDR2 reads YYNGEE. The V gene end was trimmed by 2 bases and the J gene end by 0 bases; junction bases not matched to a gene: 4. The chain's CDR3 is CASSVAGGNSGNTIYF. CDR3 bases: TGTGCCAGCAGCGTCGCAGGGGGCAACTCTGGAAACACCATATATTTT.

Here the CDR3 reads CASSYSIAGAGYEQYF. CDR3 nucleotides: TGTGCCAGCAGTTACTCGATCGCAGGGGCAGGTTACGAGCAGTACTTC. The V gene is TRBV6-5, the J gene TRBJ2-5, with D possibly matching TRBD1 (6 bases). The J call may be faulty, since TRBJ2-7 better matches the DNA end. The length of the CDR3 is 16 residues. Germline lookup yields CDR1 MNHEY and CDR2 SVGAGI.

This clone is a singleton in its sample. The rearrangement links TRBV4-1 to TRBJ2-3; 7 positions agree with TRBD1. The V and J ends lost 3 bases and 1 base, in that order; junction bases with no gene match: 4. Germline V gene sequence: CDR1 MGHRA, CDR2 YSYEKL. This CDR3 has 15 residues. The CDR3 is CASSQRQGRTDTQYF. Written as DNA, the CDR3 is TGCGCCAGCAGCCAGAGACAGGGCCGCACAGATACGCAGTATTTT.

The gene calls are TRBV29-1 and TRBJ2-5; D gene ambiguous. V lost 1 base and J 5 bases, leaving 8 bases between the germline ends. This CDR3 is 12 amino acids long. CDR1 and CDR2 from the germline V gene are SQVTM and ANQGSEA. CDR3 residues: CSVEVPPETQYF. CDR3 DNA: TGCAGCGTTGAAGTTCCCCCCGAGACCCAGTACTTC.